The subject of this entry is one T cell receptor beta chain. As yet, its antigen is unknown. Method: immunoSEQ multiplex PCR; TCRdb's copy keeps in-frame clones and lacks some. The table has about 56,000 clones, approximately 80% seen once. The data originate from a study of T cell responses to AZD1222 COVID-19 vaccine. Study-wide points: Close to half of all spike-specific TCRs reportedly target regions of the variants that are unmutated. At baseline, seropositivity was found in only six AZD1222 recipients. The donors showed a predominance of white British ancestry and of females, with possible underestimation of clonal diversity.

Per the germline V gene, CDR1 is MNHEY and CDR2 is SVGEGT. Trimming took 0 bases from V and 11 from J, leaving 16 bases between them. The CDR3 consists of 14 residues. This specimen consisted of peripheral blood, obtained 28 days after the second AZD1222 dose. This TCR came from an adult who received the AZD1222 COVID-19 vaccine. The rearrangement links TRBV6-2 or TRBV6-3 to TRBJ1-1, with D possibly matching TRBD1 (5 bases). The DNA of the CDR3 is TGTGCCAGCAGTTACTCGACGGCGGGGCTTCGGGCTTTCTTT. Translated, it gives CASSYSTAGLRAFF.